This is a list of T cell receptor beta chains from one sample in a study of T cell responses to AZD1222 COVID-19 vaccine. The data were produced by immunoSEQ multiplex PCR, yet TCRdb's version contains in-frame clones alone and is incomplete. Counted here are some 99,000 clones, less than 85% occurring once; the ten biggest clones make up approximately 15%. The sequencing here drew on peripheral blood, taken 28 days after the second AZD1222 dose. The source of these receptors is an adult who received the AZD1222 COVID-19 vaccine. CDR3s include the opening cysteine and the closing phenylalanine or tryptophan. The D gene is left open where the match is weak. Expanded clones are given a class, and other clones once, few, many or no size at all.

clone_size j_call d_call v_call cdr3_aa cdr3_nt
few TRBJ2-7 NA TRBV7-9 CASSYPGRSREQYF TGTGCCAGCAGCTACCCCGGGCGTTCCCGGGAGCAGTACTTC
NA TRBJ2-7 NA TRBV7-9 CASSLGAGSYEQYF TGTGCCAGCAGCTTAGGGGCAGGGTCCTACGAGCAGTACTTC
NA TRBJ1-3 NA TRBV6-5 CASRRVRSGNTIYF TGTGCCAGCAGGAGGGTTCGCTCTGGAAACACCATATATTTT
NA TRBJ2-2 TRBD2 TRBV29-1 CSVSRSGRAITGELFF TGCAGCGTTTCGAGGAGCGGGAGGGCCATCACCGGGGAGCTGTTTTTT
once TRBJ1-1 TRBD1 TRBV5-1 CASSWGDRELNEAFF TGCGCCAGCAGCTGGGGGGACAGGGAACTCAATGAAGCTTTCTTT
NA TRBJ2-7 TRBD2 TRBV18 CASSPGLDSSYEQYF TGTGCCAGCTCACCCGGACTAGATAGCTCCTACGAGCAGTACTTC
NA TRBJ1-1 NA TRBV2 CANVVQGLRNTEAFF TGTGCTAACGTTGTCCAGGGCTTAAGGAACACTGAAGCTTTCTTT
NA TRBJ2-2 NA TRBV5-1 CASVPETGELFF TGCGCCAGCGTTCCAGAGACCGGGGAGCTGTTTTTT
NA TRBJ2-3 TRBD2 TRBV11-3 CASSLGGGGDTQYF TGTGCCAGCAGCTTAGGTGGGGGGGGAGATACGCAGTATTTT
NA TRBJ2-5 NA TRBV11-3 CASSNMWRREAETQYF TGTGCCAGCAGCAATATGTGGAGAAGGGAGGCGGAGACCCAGTACTTC
NA TRBJ2-3 NA TRBV27 CASSLLGSTDTQYF TGTGCCAGCAGTTTATTGGGGAGCACAGATACGCAGTATTTT
NA TRBJ1-6 TRBD1 TRBV7-9 CASTGQGLAPLHF TGTGCCAGCACGGGACAGGGTTTAGCACCCCTCCACTTT
NA TRBJ1-2 NA TRBV5-5 CASSLFATLRANYGYTF TGTGCCAGCAGCTTGTTTGCCACGCTGAGAGCTAACTATGGCTACACCTTC
NA TRBJ2-1 NA TRBV3-1/TRBV3-2 CASSPRLAGGGEQFF TGTGCCAGCAGCCCCCGACTAGCAGGAGGGGGTGAGCAGTTCTTC
NA TRBJ2-3 TRBD1 TRBV23-1 CASRGDSRSTDTQYF TGCGCCAGCAGGGGGGACAGCCGTAGCACAGATACGCAGTATTTT
once TRBJ2-4 NA TRBV5-5 CASSLPVDENIQYF TGTGCCAGCAGCTTGCCAGTTGATGAGAACATTCAGTACTTC
few TRBJ1-1 TRBD1 TRBV7-9 CASSGQGMTEAFF TGTGCCAGCAGCGGACAGGGAATGACTGAAGCTTTCTTT
NA TRBJ1-1 NA TRBV18 CASSPQGFEAFF TGTGCCAGCTCACCCCAGGGATTTGAAGCTTTCTTT
NA TRBJ2-7 TRBD2 TRBV19 CATRTSGGYEQYF TGTGCCACCAGGACTAGCGGCGGCTACGAGCAGTACTTC
NA TRBJ1-2 NA TRBV10-1 CASSDARDYGYTF TGCGCCAGCAGTGACGCCAGAGACTATGGCTACACCTTC
NA TRBJ1-1 NA TRBV5-6 CASSLGPEAFF TGTGCCAGCAGCTTGGGGCCTGAAGCTTTCTTT
NA TRBJ1-1 TRBD1 TRBV27 CASSPDRGEAFF TGTGCCAGCAGTCCTGACAGGGGTGAAGCTTTCTTT
NA TRBJ2-1 TRBD1 TRBV5-8 CASSFSRTGLFF TGTGCCAGCAGCTTTTCCAGGACAGGGTTGTTCTTC
NA TRBJ1-1 TRBD1 TRBV12-5 CASGPDRGDGGTEAFF TGTGCTAGTGGCCCCGACAGGGGTGACGGCGGCACTGAAGCTTTCTTT
few TRBJ2-4 NA TRBV2 CASDKGAKNIQYF TGTGCCAGCGATAAGGGAGCCAAAAACATTCAGTACTTC
NA TRBJ2-3 NA TRBV5-4 CASSLVGDGDTQYF TGTGCCAGCAGCTTGGTGGGGGATGGCGATACGCAGTATTTT
NA TRBJ2-2 TRBD1 TRBV5-1 CASRSDRVTNTGELFF TGCGCCAGCAGATCTGACAGGGTAACGAACACCGGGGAGCTGTTTTTT
NA TRBJ2-7 TRBD1 TRBV19 CASSTGQAKDQYEQYF TGTGCCAGTAGTACCGGACAGGCAAAAGACCAATACGAGCAGTACTTC
NA TRBJ2-2 NA TRBV11-3 CASSYLRSTGELFF TGTGCCAGCAGCTATCTTCGGAGCACCGGGGAGCTGTTTTTT
NA TRBJ2-7 NA TRBV5-6 CASSPGNIHYEQYF TGTGCCAGCAGTCCGGGGAACATCCATTACGAGCAGTACTTC
NA TRBJ1-1 NA TRBV21-1 CASSLPGQTMNTEAFF TGTGCCAGCAGTTTACCGGGACAGACAATGAACACTGAAGCTTTCTTT
NA TRBJ2-7 NA TRBV12-3/TRBV12-4 CASSKTHEQYF TGTGCCAGCAGTAAAACCCACGAGCAGTACTTC
NA TRBJ1-1 NA TRBV10-2 CASRTATEAFF TGCGCCAGCCGGACGGCTACTGAAGCTTTCTTT
NA TRBJ1-5 TRBD1 TRBV27 CASSLTGDGDYQPQHF TGTGCCAGCAGCCTTACAGGGGATGGCGACTATCAGCCCCAGCATTTT
NA TRBJ1-5 NA TRBV19 CASTTMDSNQPQHF TGTGCCAGTACCACGATGGATAGCAATCAGCCCCAGCATTTT
NA TRBJ1-5 NA TRBV30 CAWSGGLGGGQPQHF TGTGCCTGGAGTGGGGGCTTGGGAGGGGGTCAGCCCCAGCATTTT
NA TRBJ1-1 NA TRBV7-3 CASSLTEANTEAFF TGTGCCAGCAGCTTAACAGAGGCAAATACTGAAGCTTTCTTT
NA TRBJ2-2 TRBD1 TRBV5-6 CASSTRDRGPGNTGELFF TGTGCCAGCAGCACTCGGGACAGGGGGCCCGGGAACACCGGGGAGCTGTTTTTT
NA TRBJ2-5 NA TRBV11-3 CASSQRDRPGETQYF TGTGCCAGCAGCCAAAGGGACCGCCCCGGGGAGACCCAGTACTTC
NA TRBJ1-2 NA TRBV5-8 CASSFPSGAINYGYTF TGTGCCAGCAGCTTTCCGTCAGGGGCCATCAACTATGGCTACACCTTC
once TRBJ1-1 NA TRBV12-3/TRBV12-4 CASSLGINTEAFF TGTGCCAGCAGTTTAGGAATTAACACTGAAGCTTTCTTT
NA TRBJ2-2 NA TRBV6-1 CASSEGVNTGELFF TGTGCCAGCAGTGAAGGTGTGAATACCGGGGAGCTGTTTTTT
NA TRBJ1-2 NA TRBV19 CASSPTGMRGYTF TGTGCCAGTAGTCCAACGGGGATGCGCGGCTACACCTTC
NA TRBJ1-2 NA TRBV13 CASSLGRGHGYTF TGTGCCAGCAGCTTAGGCAGGGGACATGGCTACACCTTC
NA TRBJ1-2 TRBD1 TRBV5-1 CASSLWDRADGYTF TGCGCCAGCAGCTTGTGGGACAGGGCTGATGGCTACACCTTC
NA TRBJ2-7 TRBD2 TRBV11-2 CASSRLSGGESYEQYF TGTGCCAGCAGCCGTTTGAGCGGGGGGGAATCCTACGAGCAGTACTTC
NA TRBJ1-1 TRBD1 TRBV9 CASSGLDRGAFF TGTGCCAGCAGCGGCCTTGACAGGGGAGCTTTCTTT
NA TRBJ1-3 NA TRBV5-1 CASRRGPGADTIYF TGCGCCAGCAGGAGAGGCCCTGGTGCAGACACCATATATTTT
NA TRBJ2-2 TRBD2 TRBV9 CASKAGPDTGELFF TGTGCCAGCAAAGCGGGGCCCGACACCGGGGAGCTGTTTTTT
once TRBJ1-1 TRBD1 TRBV7-2 CASSDLGTVTEAFF TGTGCCAGCAGCGACTTAGGGACAGTCACTGAAGCTTTCTTT
few TRBJ1-2 NA TRBV6-2/TRBV6-3 CASSYSRSFEGYTF TGTGCCAGCAGTTACTCAAGGAGCTTTGAGGGCTACACCTTC
medium-sized TRBJ1-6 NA TRBV2 CASSEAQGRGNSPLHF TGTGCCAGCAGTGAAGCACAGGGACGGGGGAATTCACCCCTCCACTTT